This TCR beta chain was recovered during a study of radiotherapy plus CTLA-4 blockade in lung cancer. Study details: Disease control reached more than 25%, with objective responses in roughly 19%. Findings and limits, study-wide: Dynamics of early blood T cell clones, together with interferon-beta, were reportedly the best predictors of response.

As for this clone: Its antigen remains unidentified.

Receiving focal radiation plus CTLA-4 blockade with ipilimumab were patients who had chemo-refractory metastatic non-small-cell lung cancer. Sequenced by immunoSEQ multiplex PCR; TCRdb stores in-frame clones only, minus some. The sample carries over 100,000 clones, more than 75% recorded once. The V gene lost 4 bases and the J gene lost 4 bases, with 17 bases spanning the gap. The germline V gene has CDR1 SGHRS and CDR2 YFSETQ. CDR3 size: 15 residues. Material: peripheral blood, obtained from a patient treated with radiotherapy plus ipilimumab. V usage is TRBV5-1 and J usage is TRBJ1-1; a possible D gene is TRBD1 (6 bases). The sequence was obtained from a human donor with non-small cell lung cancer that progressed on radiotherapy plus ipilimumab. Some clones in this sample may be carry-over from other donors' samples. The CDR3 loop reads CASSPPEGVGTEAFF. Here the CDR3 DNA reads TGCGCCAGCAGCCCTCCTGAGGGGGTGGGCACTGAAGCTTTCTTT.